The source of this T cell receptor beta chain is a study of blood T cells in healthy people across ages. The study, taken as a whole, reports: Fewer expanded clones and more diversity marked long-lived versus aged donors. TCR beta diversity correlated strongly with naive T cell percentage.

The CDR3 runs to 16 residues. V lost 4 bases to trimming and J lost 4 bases; unmatched junction nucleotides: 7. Germline V gene lookup returns CDR1 SGHDN and CDR2 FVKESK. In the case of this clonotype: The antigen is undetermined.

The use of a sample-barcoded 5' primer and a J-beta primer mix characterized a second PCR of roughly 7 to 11 cycles. MiXCR, run by TCRdb on the 5' RACE reads, gives a single entry per CDR3 protein. The table shows around 1.7 million distinct CDR3 sequences, with approximately 28% occurring only once. This chain connects TRBV14 to TRBJ2-1, with 10 nucleotides matching TRBD2. The clonotype was recovered from a woman under 40 in good health. Sequencing input: blood. The CDR3 bases are TGTGCCAGCAGCCTCTGGTCTAGCGGGAGATACAATGAGCAGTTCTTC. Translation gives CASSLWSSGRYNEQFF.